The rows below give T cell receptor beta chains drawn from one sample of a study of human T cells and chemical hapten exposure. From the RACE reads, TCRdb called clonotypes with MiXCR, one entry per CDR3 protein. The table has about 90,000 distinct CDR3 sequences, roughly 10% seen once. The sequenced sample was whole blood, obtained in connection with sensitization to the hapten diphenylcyclopropenone (DPC). All receptors derive from a middle-aged man with alopecia areata. Some clones in this sample may be carry-over from other donors' samples. CDR3s include the opening cysteine and the closing phenylalanine or tryptophan. The D gene is left open where the match is weak. Size is omitted from some rows. Given values are once, few, many or a class for expanded clones.

clone size | J gene | D gene | CDR3 length | V gene | CDR3 protein | CDR3 DNA
few | TRBJ2-2 | NA | 15 | TRBV19 | CASSISGWDTGELFF | TGTGCCAGTAGTATATCTGGCTGGGACACCGGGGAGCTGTTTTTT
many | TRBJ2-3 | TRBD1 | 16 | TRBV5-1 | CASSGTQGARGDTQYF | TGCGCCAGCAGCGGAACGCAGGGGGCGCGAGGAGATACGCAGTATTTT
NA | TRBJ2-3 | NA | 13 | TRBV14 | CASSLSGAGRRYF | TGTGCCAGCAGCCTGTCGGGGGCAGGGAGGCGGTATTTT
few | TRBJ2-7 | NA | 14 | TRBV5-1 | CASSPEGPWFEQYF | TGCGCCAGCAGCCCCGAAGGGCCGTGGTTTGAGCAGTACTTC
NA | TRBJ1-1 | TRBD1 | 12 | TRBV20-1 | CSAPRQGAGAFF | TGCAGTGCCCCCCGACAGGGAGCAGGAGCTTTCTTT
NA | TRBJ1-6 | NA | 14 | TRBV11-2 | CASRLAHANSPLHF | TGTGCCAGCAGATTAGCCCACGCTAACTCACCCCTCCACTTT
few | TRBJ2-4 | NA | 14 | TRBV30 | CAWIPIRGRNIQYF | TGTGCCTGGATACCAATTAGGGGTAGGAACATTCAGTACTTC
many | TRBJ1-1 | TRBD1 | 14 | TRBV12-3/TRBV12-4 | CASSPAGGGPEAFF | TGTGCCAGCAGTCCGGCAGGGGGCGGGCCTGAAGCTTTCTTT
few | TRBJ2-7 | TRBD2 | 16 | TRBV6-6 | CASSYSASGSSYEQYF | TGTGCCAGCAGTTACTCGGCTAGCGGGAGCTCCTACGAGCAGTACTTC
many | TRBJ1-1 | NA | 16 | TRBV4-3 | CASSQGRGRGDTEAFF | TGCGCCAGCAGCCAAGGCCGGGGCCGGGGTGACACTGAAGCTTTCTTT